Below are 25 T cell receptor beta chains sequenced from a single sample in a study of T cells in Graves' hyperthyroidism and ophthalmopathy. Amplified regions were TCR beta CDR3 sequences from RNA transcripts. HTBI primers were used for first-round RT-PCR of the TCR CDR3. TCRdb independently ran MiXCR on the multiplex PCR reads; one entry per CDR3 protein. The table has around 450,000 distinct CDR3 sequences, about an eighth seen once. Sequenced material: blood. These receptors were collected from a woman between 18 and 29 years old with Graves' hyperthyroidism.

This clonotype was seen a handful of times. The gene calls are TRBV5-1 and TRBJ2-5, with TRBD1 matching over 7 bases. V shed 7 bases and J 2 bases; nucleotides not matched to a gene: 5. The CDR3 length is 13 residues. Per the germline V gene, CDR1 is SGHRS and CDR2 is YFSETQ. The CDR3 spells CASPQGKQETQYF. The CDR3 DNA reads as TGCGCCAGCCCACAGGGGAAACAAGAGACCCAGTACTTC.

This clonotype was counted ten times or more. CDR3 loop: CASSFMGGTGGQETQYF. The CDR3 region has the DNA TGTGCCAGCAGCTTTATGGGGGGAACAGGGGGCCAAGAGACCCAGTACTTC. V and J are TRBV11-2 and TRBJ2-5, with 8 positions matching TRBD1. The CDR3 runs 17 residues. Trimming cost V 3 bases and J 1 base; bases outside gene matches: 10. Germline V CDR1 and CDR2: SGHAT, FQNNGV.

CDR3 residues: CASSPSRDSNQPQHF. The CDR3, as DNA: TGTGCCAGTAGTCCCTCTCGGGACAGCAATCAGCCCCAGCATTTT. V is TRBV19 and J is TRBJ1-5, with TRBD1 as a possible D gene (5 bases). Germline-derived CDR1 and CDR2 are LNHDA and SQIVND (reference sequence). V lost 5 bases to trimming and J lost 1 base, with 12 bases between them. The CDR3 is 15 residues long.

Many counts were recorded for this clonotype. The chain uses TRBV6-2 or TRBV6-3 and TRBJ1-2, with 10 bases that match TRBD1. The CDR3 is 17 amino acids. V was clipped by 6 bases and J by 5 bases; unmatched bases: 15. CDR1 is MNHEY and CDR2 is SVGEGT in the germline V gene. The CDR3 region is CASSDRDRGPTQYGYTF. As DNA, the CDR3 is TGTGCCAGCAGCGACCGGGACAGGGGTCCTACACAGTATGGCTACACCTTC.

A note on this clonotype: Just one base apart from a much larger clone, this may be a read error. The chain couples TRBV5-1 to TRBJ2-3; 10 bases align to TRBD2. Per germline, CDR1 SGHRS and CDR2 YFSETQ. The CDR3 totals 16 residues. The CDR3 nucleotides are TGCGCCAGCAGCTTGGCCCCTAGCGGGAGTTCAGATATGCAGTATTTT. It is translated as CASSLAPSGSSDMQYF.

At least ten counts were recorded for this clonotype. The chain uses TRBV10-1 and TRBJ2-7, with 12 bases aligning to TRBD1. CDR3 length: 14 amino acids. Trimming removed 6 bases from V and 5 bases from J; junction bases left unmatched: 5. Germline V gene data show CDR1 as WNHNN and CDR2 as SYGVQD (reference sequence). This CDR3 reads CASSRDRGLDEQYF. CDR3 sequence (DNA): TGCGCCAGCAGCCGGGACAGGGGGCTGGACGAGCAGTACTTC.

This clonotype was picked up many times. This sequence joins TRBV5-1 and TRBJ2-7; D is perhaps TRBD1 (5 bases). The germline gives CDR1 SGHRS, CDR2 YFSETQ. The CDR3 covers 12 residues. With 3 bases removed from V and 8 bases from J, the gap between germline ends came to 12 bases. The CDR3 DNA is TGCGCCAGCAGCTCAAGACAGTCTAAGCAGTACTTC. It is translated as CASSSRQSKQYF.

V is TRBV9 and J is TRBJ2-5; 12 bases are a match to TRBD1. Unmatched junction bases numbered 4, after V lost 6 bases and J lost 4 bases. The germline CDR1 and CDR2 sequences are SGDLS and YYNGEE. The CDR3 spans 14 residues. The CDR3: CASTPGQGAETQYF. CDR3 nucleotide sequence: TGTGCCAGCACTCCGGGACAGGGGGCAGAGACCCAGTACTTC.

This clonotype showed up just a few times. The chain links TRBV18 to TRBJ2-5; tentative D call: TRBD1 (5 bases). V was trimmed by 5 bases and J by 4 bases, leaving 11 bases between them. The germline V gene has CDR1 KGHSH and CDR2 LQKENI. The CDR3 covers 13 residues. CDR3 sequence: CASSSGFAETQYF. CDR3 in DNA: TGTGCCAGCTCATCAGGGTTTGCAGAGACCCAGTACTTC. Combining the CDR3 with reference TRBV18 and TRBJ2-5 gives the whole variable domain NAGVMQNPRHLVRRRGQEARLRCSPMKGHSHVYWYRQLPEEGLKFMVYLQKENIIDESGMPKERFSAEFPKEGPSILRIQQVVRGDSAAYFCASSSGFAETQYFGPGTRLLVL.

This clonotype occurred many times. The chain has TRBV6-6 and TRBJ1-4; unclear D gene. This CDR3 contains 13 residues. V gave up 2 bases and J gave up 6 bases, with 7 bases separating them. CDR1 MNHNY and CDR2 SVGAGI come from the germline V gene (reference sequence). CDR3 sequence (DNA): TGTGCCAGCAGTTACGGACGGGATGAAAAACTGTTTTTT. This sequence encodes CASSYGRDEKLFF.

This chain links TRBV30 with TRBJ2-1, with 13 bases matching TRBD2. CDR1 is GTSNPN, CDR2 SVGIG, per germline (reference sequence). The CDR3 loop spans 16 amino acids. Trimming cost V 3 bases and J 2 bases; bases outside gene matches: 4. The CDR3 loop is CAWSAGLAGAYNEQFF. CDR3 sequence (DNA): TGTGCCTGGAGCGCCGGACTAGCGGGAGCCTACAATGAGCAGTTCTTC. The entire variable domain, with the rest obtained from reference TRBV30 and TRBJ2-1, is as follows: SQTIHQWPATLVQPVGSPLSLECTVEGTSNPNLYWYRQAAGRGLQLLFYSVGIGQISSEVPQNLSASRPQDRQFILSSKKLLLSDSGFYLCAWSAGLAGAYNEQFFGPGTRLTVL.

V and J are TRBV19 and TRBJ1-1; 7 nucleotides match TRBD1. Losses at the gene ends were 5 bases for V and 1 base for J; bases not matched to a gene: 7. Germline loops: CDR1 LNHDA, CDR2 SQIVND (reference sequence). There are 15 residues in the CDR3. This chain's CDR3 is CASSSTGTRNTEAFF. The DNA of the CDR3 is TGTGCCAGTAGTTCGACAGGGACCCGGAACACTGAAGCTTTCTTT.

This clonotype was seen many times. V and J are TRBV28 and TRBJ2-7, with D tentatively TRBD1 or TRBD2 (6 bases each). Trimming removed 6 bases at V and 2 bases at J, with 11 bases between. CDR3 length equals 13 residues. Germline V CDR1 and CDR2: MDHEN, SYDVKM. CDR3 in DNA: TGTGCCAGCAGAGGGGGGCTTACCTACGAGCAGTACTTC. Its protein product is CASRGGLTYEQYF.

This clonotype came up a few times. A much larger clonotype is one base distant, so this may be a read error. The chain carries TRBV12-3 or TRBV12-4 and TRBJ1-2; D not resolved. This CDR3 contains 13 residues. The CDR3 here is CACSETTSYGYTF. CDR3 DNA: TGTGCCTGCAGCGAGACGACGAGCTATGGCTACACCTTC.

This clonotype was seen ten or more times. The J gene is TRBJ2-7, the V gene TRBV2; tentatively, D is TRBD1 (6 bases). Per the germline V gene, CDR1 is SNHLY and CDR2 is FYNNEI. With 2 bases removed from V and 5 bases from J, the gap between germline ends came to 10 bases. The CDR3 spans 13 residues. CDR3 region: CASSEQGKHEQYF. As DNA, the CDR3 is TGTGCCAGCAGTGAACAGGGGAAACACGAGCAGTACTTC. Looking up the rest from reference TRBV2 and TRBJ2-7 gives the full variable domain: EPEVTQTPSHQVTQMGQEVILRCVPISNHLYFYWYRQILGQKVEFLVSFYNNEISEKSEIFDDQFSVERPDGSNFTLKIRSTKLEDSAMYFCASSEQGKHEQYFGPGTRLTVT.

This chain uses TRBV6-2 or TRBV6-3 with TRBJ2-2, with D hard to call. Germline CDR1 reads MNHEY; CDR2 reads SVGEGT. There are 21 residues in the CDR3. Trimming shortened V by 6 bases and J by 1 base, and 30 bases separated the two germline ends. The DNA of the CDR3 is TGTGCCAGCAGCGAAATAACGGGCGGCCTCGGCCCGAAACTGAACACCGGGGAGCTGTTTTTT. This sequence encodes CASSEITGGLGPKLNTGELFF.

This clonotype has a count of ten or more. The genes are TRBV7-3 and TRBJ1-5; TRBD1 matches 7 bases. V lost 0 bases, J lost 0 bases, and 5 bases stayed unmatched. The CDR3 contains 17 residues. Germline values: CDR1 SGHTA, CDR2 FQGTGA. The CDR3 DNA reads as TGTGCCAGCAGCTTAACACGACAGGGCAATAGCAATCAGCCCCAGCATTTT. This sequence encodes CASSLTRQGNSNQPQHF.

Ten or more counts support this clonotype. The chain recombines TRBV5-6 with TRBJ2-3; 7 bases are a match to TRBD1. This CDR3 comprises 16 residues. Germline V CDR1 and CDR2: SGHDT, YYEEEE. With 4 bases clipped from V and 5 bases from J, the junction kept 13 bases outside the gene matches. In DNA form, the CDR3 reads TGTGCCAGCAGCCCATGGGACAGACCGACGGGAGATACGCAGTATTTT. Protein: CASSPWDRPTGDTQYF.

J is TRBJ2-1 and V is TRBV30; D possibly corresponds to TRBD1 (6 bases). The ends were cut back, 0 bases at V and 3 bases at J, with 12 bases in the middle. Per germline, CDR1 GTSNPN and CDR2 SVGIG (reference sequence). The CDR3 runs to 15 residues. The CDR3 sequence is CAWSVGQGFYNEQFF. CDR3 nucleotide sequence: TGTGCCTGGAGTGTAGGGCAGGGGTTCTACAATGAGCAGTTCTTC.

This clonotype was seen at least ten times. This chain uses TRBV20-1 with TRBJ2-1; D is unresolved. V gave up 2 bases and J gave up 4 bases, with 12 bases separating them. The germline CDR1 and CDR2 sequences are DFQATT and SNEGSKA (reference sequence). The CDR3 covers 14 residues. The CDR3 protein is CSARPILIYNEQFF. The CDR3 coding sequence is TGCAGTGCTAGACCGATCCTAATTTACAATGAGCAGTTCTTC.

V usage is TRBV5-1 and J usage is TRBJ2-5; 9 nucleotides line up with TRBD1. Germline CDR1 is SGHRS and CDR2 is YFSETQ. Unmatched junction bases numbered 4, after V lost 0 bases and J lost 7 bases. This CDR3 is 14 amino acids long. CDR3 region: CASSLEGQGTTQYF. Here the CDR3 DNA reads TGCGCCAGCAGCTTGGAGGGACAGGGAACGACCCAGTACTTC.

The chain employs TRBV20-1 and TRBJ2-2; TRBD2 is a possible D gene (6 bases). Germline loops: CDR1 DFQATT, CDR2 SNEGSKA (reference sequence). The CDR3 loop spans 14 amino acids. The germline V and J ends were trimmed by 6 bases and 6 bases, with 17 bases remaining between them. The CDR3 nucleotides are TGCAGTGCAAGGGCCCGGGAGAAGGCCGGGGAGCTGTTTTTT. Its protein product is CSARAREKAGELFF.

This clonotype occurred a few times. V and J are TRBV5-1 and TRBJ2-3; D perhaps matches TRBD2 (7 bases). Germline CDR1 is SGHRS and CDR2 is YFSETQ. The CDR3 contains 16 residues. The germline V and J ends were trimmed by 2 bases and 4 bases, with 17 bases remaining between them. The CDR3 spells CASSFGEGGRSDTQYF. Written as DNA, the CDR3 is TGCGCCAGCAGCTTCGGGGAGGGGGGGCGGTCAGATACGCAGTATTTT.

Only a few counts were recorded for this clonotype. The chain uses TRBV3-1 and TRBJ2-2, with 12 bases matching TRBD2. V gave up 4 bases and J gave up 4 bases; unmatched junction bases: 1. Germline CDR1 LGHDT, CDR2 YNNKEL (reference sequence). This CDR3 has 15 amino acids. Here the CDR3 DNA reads TGTGCCAGCAGCCGGACTAGCGGGGTCACCGGGGAGCTGTTTTTT. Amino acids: CASSRTSGVTGELFF. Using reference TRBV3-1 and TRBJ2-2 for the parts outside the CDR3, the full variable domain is DTAVSQTPKYLVTQMGNDKSIKCEQNLGHDTMYWYKQDSKKFLKIMFSYNNKELIINETVPNRFSPKSPDKAHLNLHINSLELGDSAVYFCASSRTSGVTGELFFGEGSRLTVL.

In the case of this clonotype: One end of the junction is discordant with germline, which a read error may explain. The CDR3 DNA reads TGTGCCATCAGGGAAATGACAGGGGGGAACTCTGAAGCTTTCTTT. It specifies CAIREMTGGNSEAFF. This sequence joins TRBV10-3 and TRBJ1-1; 9 bases are a match to TRBD1. The CDR3 has 15 amino acids. The germline V gene encodes CDR1 ENHRY and CDR2 SYGVKD.